These T cell receptor beta chains were read from a single sample in a study of control samples from healthy donors and cancer patients. The repertoire was sequenced with immunoSEQ multiplex PCR; TCRdb's copy has only in-frame clones and lacks some. Among 70,000 to 80,000 clones listed, approximately 84% were seen once. The specimen was blood. These TCRs come from a man aged 45-60 years in good health. CDR3s include the opening cysteine and the closing phenylalanine or tryptophan. A D gene is named only where the DNA matches it firmly. Some rows mark clone size as missing; the rest say once, few, many or name a class of expanded clone.

abundance: few; j_gene: TRBJ2-1; v_gene: TRBV5-4; d_gene: TRBD1; CDR3nt: TGTGCCAGCAGCTTGGTGGCGGGACAGGGTCGAGATGAGCAGTTCTTC; CDR3aa: CASSLVAGQGRDEQFF
abundance: .; j_gene: TRBJ2-5; v_gene: TRBV6-6; d_gene: .; CDR3nt: TGTGCCAGCAGTTACGATGGCAGGGAAGAGACCCAGTACTTC; CDR3aa: CASSYDGREETQYF
abundance: .; j_gene: TRBJ1-1; v_gene: TRBV28; d_gene: TRBD1; CDR3nt: TGTGCCAGCAGTTTATTGGGGACAGGGTACGCTGAAGCTTTCTTT; CDR3aa: CASSLLGTGYAEAFF
abundance: once; j_gene: TRBJ2-3; v_gene: TRBV24-1; d_gene: .; CDR3nt: TGTGCCACCAGTGACCCCGGACGGACAGATACGCAGTATTTT; CDR3aa: CATSDPGRTDTQYF
abundance: .; j_gene: TRBJ1-1; v_gene: TRBV4-3; d_gene: .; CDR3nt: TGCGCCAGCAGCCAAGATCTTAAGGGTCGAACTGAAGCTTTCTTT; CDR3aa: CASSQDLKGRTEAFF
abundance: .; j_gene: TRBJ1-4; v_gene: TRBV19; d_gene: .; CDR3nt: TGTGCCAGTATCCCCGCGGGACGCACTAATGAAAAACTGTTTTTT; CDR3aa: CASIPAGRTNEKLFF
abundance: .; j_gene: TRBJ2-5; v_gene: TRBV28; d_gene: TRBD2; CDR3nt: TGTGCCAGCAGTCCCGCCGGACTAGCGGGAGACCAAGAGACCCAGTACTTC; CDR3aa: CASSPAGLAGDQETQYF
abundance: .; j_gene: TRBJ2-5; v_gene: TRBV5-1; d_gene: TRBD2; CDR3nt: TGCGCCAGCAGCCCCGGGGAGGGAGGGGAGACCCAGTACTTC; CDR3aa: CASSPGEGGETQYF
abundance: .; j_gene: TRBJ2-7; v_gene: TRBV24-1; d_gene: .; CDR3nt: TGTGCCACCAGTGATCCAGGAGACGGACACTACGAGCAGTACTTC; CDR3aa: CATSDPGDGHYEQYF
abundance: .; j_gene: TRBJ2-3; v_gene: TRBV28; d_gene: .; CDR3nt: TGTGCCAGCAGTCGACGCAGCAAGCGGGTAGACACAGATACGCAGTATTTT; CDR3aa: CASSRRSKRVDTDTQYF
abundance: .; j_gene: TRBJ2-1; v_gene: TRBV5-1; d_gene: .; CDR3nt: TGCGCCAGCAGCTTGGCCGGTGGGGCGCGTGAGCAGTTCTTC; CDR3aa: CASSLAGGAREQFF
abundance: .; j_gene: TRBJ1-1; v_gene: TRBV30; d_gene: .; CDR3nt: TGTGCCTGGGGACGGACGAACACTGAAGCTTTCTTT; CDR3aa: CAWGRTNTEAFF
abundance: .; j_gene: TRBJ1-3; v_gene: TRBV10-3; d_gene: TRBD1; CDR3nt: TGTGCCAGTCGGACAGGGGACTTATCTGGAAACACCATATATTTT; CDR3aa: CASRTGDLSGNTIYF
abundance: .; j_gene: TRBJ2-7; v_gene: TRBV2; d_gene: TRBD2; CDR3nt: TGTGCCAGCACCGTGACTAGCGGCCTCTCCTACGAGCAGTACTTC; CDR3aa: CASTVTSGLSYEQYF
abundance: few; j_gene: TRBJ1-5; v_gene: TRBV2; d_gene: .; CDR3nt: TGTGCCAGCAGAATCAATCAGCCCCAGCATTTT; CDR3aa: CASRINQPQHF
abundance: .; j_gene: TRBJ2-7; v_gene: TRBV6-2/TRBV6-3; d_gene: .; CDR3nt: TGTGCCAGCAGTTACTCGAGGGGGGGGACGGAGAACTACTACGAGCAGTACTTC; CDR3aa: CASSYSRGGTENYYEQYF
abundance: .; j_gene: TRBJ1-1; v_gene: TRBV19; d_gene: TRBD1; CDR3nt: TGTGCCAGTAGGGAACAGGGGGTGAACACTGAAGCTTTCTTT; CDR3aa: CASREQGVNTEAFF
abundance: .; j_gene: TRBJ2-1; v_gene: TRBV3-1/TRBV3-2; d_gene: .; CDR3nt: TGTGCCAGCAGCCGGGGACTTGGTTTCGAGCAGTTCTTC; CDR3aa: CASSRGLGFEQFF
abundance: .; j_gene: TRBJ1-1; v_gene: TRBV21-1; d_gene: .; CDR3nt: TGTGCCGAAACAGCTGAAGCTTTCTTT; CDR3aa: CAETAEAFF
abundance: .; j_gene: TRBJ2-7; v_gene: TRBV18; d_gene: .; CDR3nt: TGTGCCAGCTCACTAACCGTCAGAGACTCCTACGAGCAGTACTTC; CDR3aa: CASSLTVRDSYEQYF
abundance: .; j_gene: TRBJ1-2; v_gene: TRBV25-1; d_gene: TRBD1; CDR3nt: TGTGCCAGCAGTGGGAGACAGGGTTGGCTGGGTGGCTACACCTTC; CDR3aa: CASSGRQGWLGGYTF
abundance: .; j_gene: TRBJ2-7; v_gene: TRBV27; d_gene: .; CDR3nt: TGTGCCAGCAGTTTGCCGGGGGCCTCCTACGAGCAGTACTTC; CDR3aa: CASSLPGASYEQYF
abundance: once; j_gene: TRBJ2-2; v_gene: TRBV18; d_gene: .; CDR3nt: TGTGCCAGCTCAAGCCTCGCCGGGGGTGCGAACACCGGGGAGCTGTTTTTT; CDR3aa: CASSSLAGGANTGELFF
abundance: .; j_gene: TRBJ1-1; v_gene: TRBV4-3; d_gene: .; CDR3nt: TGCGCCAGCAGCCTCAGCCGGGGGGGCACTGAAGCTTTCTTT; CDR3aa: CASSLSRGGTEAFF
abundance: .; j_gene: TRBJ2-5; v_gene: TRBV7-9; d_gene: TRBD2; CDR3nt: TGTGCCAGCAGCCCCTCACCGGGACTAGCGGGAGGGTTTGAGACCCAGTACTTC; CDR3aa: CASSPSPGLAGGFETQYF
abundance: .; j_gene: TRBJ2-3; v_gene: TRBV29-1; d_gene: .; CDR3nt: TGCAGCGCTGGACAGATAGGCACAGATACGCAGTATTTT; CDR3aa: CSAGQIGTDTQYF
abundance: .; j_gene: TRBJ2-6; v_gene: TRBV19; d_gene: .; CDR3nt: TGTGCCAGTAGGCTACAGGGTTGGTCTGGGGCCAACGTCCTGACTTTC; CDR3aa: CASRLQGWSGANVLTF
abundance: .; j_gene: TRBJ1-1; v_gene: TRBV30; d_gene: TRBD1; CDR3nt: TGTGCCTGGAGTGCAGGGGGCAACACTGAAGCTTTCTTT; CDR3aa: CAWSAGGNTEAFF
abundance: .; j_gene: TRBJ1-5; v_gene: TRBV15; d_gene: .; CDR3nt: TGTGCCACCAGCAGAGGAAGACCCTCCGCCAATCAGCCCCAGCATTTT; CDR3aa: CATSRGRPSANQPQHF
abundance: .; j_gene: TRBJ2-7; v_gene: TRBV27; d_gene: .; CDR3nt: TGTGCCAGCAGGGTAGTCGAGGGGAAGGAGCAGTACTTC; CDR3aa: CASRVVEGKEQYF
abundance: .; j_gene: TRBJ2-1; v_gene: TRBV9; d_gene: TRBD1; CDR3nt: TGTGCCAGCAGCGCGCGGGACAGGTACGTGGAGCAGTTCTTC; CDR3aa: CASSARDRYVEQFF
abundance: .; j_gene: TRBJ2-7; v_gene: TRBV6-1; d_gene: .; CDR3nt: TGTGCCAGCAGTGATGGGGTCTGGTACGAGCAGTACTTC; CDR3aa: CASSDGVWYEQYF
abundance: .; j_gene: TRBJ2-7; v_gene: TRBV7-2; d_gene: .; CDR3nt: TGTGCCAGCAGCCCCCGAAGCCCCTACGAGCAGTACTTC; CDR3aa: CASSPRSPYEQYF
abundance: .; j_gene: TRBJ2-6; v_gene: TRBV10-3; d_gene: .; CDR3nt: TGTGCCATCAGTGACCCTACCAACTCTGGGGCCAACGTCCTGACTTTC; CDR3aa: CAISDPTNSGANVLTF
abundance: .; j_gene: TRBJ2-1; v_gene: TRBV29-1; d_gene: .; CDR3nt: TGCAGCGTGGTTGAGCTCCCAACGAATGAGCAGTTCTTC; CDR3aa: CSVVELPTNEQFF
abundance: .; j_gene: TRBJ2-1; v_gene: TRBV7-2; d_gene: .; CDR3nt: TGTGCCAGCAGCTTAGATCGGAATGAGCAGTTCTTC; CDR3aa: CASSLDRNEQFF
abundance: .; j_gene: TRBJ2-3; v_gene: TRBV7-2; d_gene: TRBD1; CDR3nt: TGTGCCAGCAGCTCCAGGACAGGGAGGACAGATACGCAGTATTTT; CDR3aa: CASSSRTGRTDTQYF
abundance: .; j_gene: TRBJ1-6; v_gene: TRBV27; d_gene: .; CDR3nt: TGTGCCAGCAGTTTAGGAACCCCATGGAATTCACCCCTCCACTTT; CDR3aa: CASSLGTPWNSPLHF
abundance: once; j_gene: TRBJ1-3; v_gene: TRBV18; d_gene: .; CDR3nt: TGTGCCAGCTCACCACCGACAGTGCGGGACACCATATATTTT; CDR3aa: CASSPPTVRDTIYF
abundance: .; j_gene: TRBJ1-2; v_gene: TRBV6-2/TRBV6-3; d_gene: .; CDR3nt: TGTGCCAGCAGTTACATGCAGGGGCTGGATGGCTACACCTTC; CDR3aa: CASSYMQGLDGYTF
abundance: .; j_gene: TRBJ1-1; v_gene: TRBV11-3; d_gene: TRBD1; CDR3nt: TGTGCCAGCAGCCCGGACAGGGGCGCTGAAGCTTTCTTT; CDR3aa: CASSPDRGAEAFF
abundance: few; j_gene: TRBJ2-4; v_gene: TRBV28; d_gene: .; CDR3nt: TGTGCCAGCAGCTTCCCAGGGACGCGCACGGCCAAAAACATTCAGTACTTC; CDR3aa: CASSFPGTRTAKNIQYF
abundance: .; j_gene: TRBJ1-2; v_gene: TRBV6-1; d_gene: .; CDR3nt: TGTGCCAGCAGTGAAGAGGGTCTACAGGGCTACACCTTC; CDR3aa: CASSEEGLQGYTF
abundance: .; j_gene: TRBJ2-1; v_gene: TRBV28; d_gene: TRBD2; CDR3nt: TGTGCCAGCCACGATAGCGGGAGGGCCGGCAATGAGCAGTTCTTC; CDR3aa: CASHDSGRAGNEQFF
abundance: .; j_gene: TRBJ2-5; v_gene: TRBV5-8; d_gene: .; CDR3nt: TGTGCCAGCAGCTTGAGAGAGACCCAGTACTTC; CDR3aa: CASSLRETQYF
abundance: few; j_gene: TRBJ1-1; v_gene: TRBV2; d_gene: .; CDR3nt: TGTGCCAGCAGTCAACAGGAGGCTGTCACTGAAGCTTTCTTT; CDR3aa: CASSQQEAVTEAFF
abundance: .; j_gene: TRBJ1-4; v_gene: TRBV30; d_gene: .; CDR3nt: TGTGCCTGGATGCAGTCAACTAATGAAAAACTGTTTTTT; CDR3aa: CAWMQSTNEKLFF
abundance: .; j_gene: TRBJ2-5; v_gene: TRBV11-3; d_gene: .; CDR3nt: TGTGCCAGCAGCCCCCACGGGTTTCGTGAGGATGGGGAGACCCAGTACTTC; CDR3aa: CASSPHGFREDGETQYF
abundance: .; j_gene: TRBJ1-4; v_gene: TRBV7-2; d_gene: .; CDR3nt: TGTGCCAGCAGCTTACAGGGAGTGGGTGAAAAACTGTTTTTT; CDR3aa: CASSLQGVGEKLFF
abundance: .; j_gene: TRBJ2-5; v_gene: TRBV7-2; d_gene: .; CDR3nt: TGTGCCAGCAGCATTAGCGGAGGGGGGGAGACCCAGTACTTC; CDR3aa: CASSISGGGETQYF
abundance: .; j_gene: TRBJ2-3; v_gene: TRBV5-1; d_gene: TRBD2; CDR3nt: TGCGCCAGCAGCCCTCTCCCAACCCTAGCGGGGGTCAGCACAGATACGCAGTATTTT; CDR3aa: CASSPLPTLAGVSTDTQYF
abundance: few; j_gene: TRBJ1-2; v_gene: TRBV25-1; d_gene: .; CDR3nt: TGTGCCAGCAGTGAATACCAAGGCGATGGCTACACCTTC; CDR3aa: CASSEYQGDGYTF